This T cell receptor beta chain appears in the sequencing data of a study of read filtering for tumor transcriptome and immune sequencing. Germline assignment: CDR1 SQVTM and CDR2 ANQGSEA. There are 18 residues in the CDR3. Trimming took 3 bases from V and 4 from J; bases not matched to a gene: 15. This library used approximately 0.4 ug RNA and molecular barcoded adaptors spanning alpha/delta and beta/gamma chains. Each CDR3 protein gets one entry after TCRdb re-called the reads with MiXCR. Here the sample spans about 48,000 distinct CDR3 sequences, around 20% being singletons. This clonotype was seen at least ten times.

The chain combines TRBV29-1 with TRBJ2-2; 9 bases fit TRBD2. The origin of this receptor is a donor at least 40 years old with multiple myeloma. Sample: a population of CD138-negative cells sorted from bone marrow. The CDR3 DNA is TGCAGCGTTGAGGGGTTGGCGGGAGGGCCCGTTGGCACCGGGGAGCTGTTTTTT. It translates to CSVEGLAGGPVGTGELFF.